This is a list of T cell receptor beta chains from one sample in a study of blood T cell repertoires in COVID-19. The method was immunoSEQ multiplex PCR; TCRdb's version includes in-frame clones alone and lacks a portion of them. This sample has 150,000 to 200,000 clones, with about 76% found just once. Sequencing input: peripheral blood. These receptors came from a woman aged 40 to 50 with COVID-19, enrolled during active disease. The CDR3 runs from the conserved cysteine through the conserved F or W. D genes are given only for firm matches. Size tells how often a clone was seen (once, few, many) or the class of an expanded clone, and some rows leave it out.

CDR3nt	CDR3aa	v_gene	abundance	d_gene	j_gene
TGTGCCAGCAACACCGGGACAGGGATGAACACTGAAGCTTTCTTT	CASNTGTGMNTEAFF	TRBV6-5	-	TRBD1	TRBJ1-1
TGTGCCAGCAGCCAAACGCGGGAGACCCAGTACTTC	CASSQTRETQYF	TRBV3-1/TRBV3-2	-	-	TRBJ2-5
TGTGCCAGCAGCTCGGACAGGGGGGATTCACCCCTCCACTTT	CASSSDRGDSPLHF	TRBV5-5	-	TRBD1	TRBJ1-6
TGTGCCAGCAGCCCCGGACAGGTTGTTCGGGATAGCAATCAGCCCCAGCATTTT	CASSPGQVVRDSNQPQHF	TRBV2	once	TRBD1	TRBJ1-5
TGTGCCAGCAGCTTAGCGGACACAGGTCGTGGCTACACCTTC	CASSLADTGRGYTF	TRBV7-8	once	-	TRBJ1-2
TGTGCCAGCAGCTTATTCGAGAGAAACACTGAAGCTTTCTTT	CASSLFERNTEAFF	TRBV7-9	-	-	TRBJ1-1
TGTGCCAGTAGTCGCGGGAGGGAATACGAGCAGTACTTC	CASSRGREYEQYF	TRBV19	-	TRBD2	TRBJ2-7
TGTGCCAGCAGGGTCCGACAGGGCTCCTACAATGAGCAGTTCTTC	CASRVRQGSYNEQFF	TRBV6-5	-	TRBD1	TRBJ2-1
TGCAGTGCTAGTCCCAGCGGGGCCAACACCGGGGAGCTGTTTTTT	CSASPSGANTGELFF	TRBV20-1	-	TRBD2	TRBJ2-2
TGTGCCAGCAGCGAACAACTAGCTTCTAGCACAGATACGCAGTATTTT	CASSEQLASSTDTQYF	TRBV6-1	-	-	TRBJ2-3
TGTGCCAGTAGTGGCCTCTACAATGAGCAGTTCTTC	CASSGLYNEQFF	TRBV19	-	-	TRBJ2-1
TGTGCCAGTACCTGGGACAGACAGAACTATGGCTACACCTTC	CASTWDRQNYGYTF	TRBV19	-	TRBD1	TRBJ1-2
TGTGCCAGCAGCTCCCCGGGAGGTGGGCATGAAAAACTGTTTTTT	CASSSPGGGHEKLFF	TRBV5-4	-	-	TRBJ1-4
TGTGCCAGCAGCCAAGAACCACGAGGTTCACCCCTCCACTTT	CASSQEPRGSPLHF	TRBV3-1/TRBV3-2	few	-	TRBJ1-6
TGTGCCAGCAGCCAGCTTCTTAGCGGGAGGGGCACAGATACGCAGTATTTT	CASSQLLSGRGTDTQYF	TRBV14	-	TRBD2	TRBJ2-3
TGTGCCAGCACCTCCAGCTTCGGCCGGGGATCAAGTTCCTATAATTCACCCCTCCACTTT	CASTSSFGRGSSSYNSPLHF	TRBV7-8	-	-	TRBJ1-6
TGCAGCGTTGGGGGGGTAGCGGGCACAGATACGCAGTATTTT	CSVGGVAGTDTQYF	TRBV29-1	-	-	TRBJ2-3